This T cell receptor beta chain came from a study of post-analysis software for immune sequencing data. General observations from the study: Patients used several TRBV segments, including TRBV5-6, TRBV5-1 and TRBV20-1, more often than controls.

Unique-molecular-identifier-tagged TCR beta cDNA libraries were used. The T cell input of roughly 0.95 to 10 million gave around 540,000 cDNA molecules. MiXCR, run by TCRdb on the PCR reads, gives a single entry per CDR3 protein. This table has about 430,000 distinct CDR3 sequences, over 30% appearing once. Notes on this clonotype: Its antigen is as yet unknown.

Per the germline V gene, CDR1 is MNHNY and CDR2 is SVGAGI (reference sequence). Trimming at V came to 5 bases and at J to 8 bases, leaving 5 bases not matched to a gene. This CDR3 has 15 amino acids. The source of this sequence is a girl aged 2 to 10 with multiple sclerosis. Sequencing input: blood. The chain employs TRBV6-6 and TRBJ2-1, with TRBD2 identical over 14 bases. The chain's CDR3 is CASSTRLAGGDEQFF. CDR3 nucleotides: TGTGCCAGCAGTACAAGACTAGCGGGAGGGGATGAGCAGTTCTTC.